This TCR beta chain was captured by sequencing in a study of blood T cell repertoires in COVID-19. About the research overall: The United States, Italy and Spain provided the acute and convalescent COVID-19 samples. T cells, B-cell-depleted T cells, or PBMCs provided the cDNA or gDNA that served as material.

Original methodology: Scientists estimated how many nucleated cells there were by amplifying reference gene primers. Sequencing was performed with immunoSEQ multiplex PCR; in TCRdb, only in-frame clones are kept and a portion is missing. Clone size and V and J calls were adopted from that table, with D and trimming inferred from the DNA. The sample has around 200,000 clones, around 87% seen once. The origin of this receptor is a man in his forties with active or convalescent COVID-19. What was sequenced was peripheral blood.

This CDR3 is CASSPRTSGGAGGETQYF. The CDR3, as DNA: TGCGCCAGCAGCCCCCGAACTAGCGGGGGGGCGGGGGGAGAGACCCAGTACTTC. J is TRBJ2-5 and V is TRBV5-1; 13 bases are a match to TRBD2. The CDR3 length is 18 residues. From germline, CDR1 is SGHRS and CDR2 YFSETQ. With 4 bases clipped from V and 4 bases from J, the junction kept 13 bases outside the gene matches.